The 30 T cell receptor beta chains below were found in one sample sequenced in a study of PD-1 blockade in mismatch repair-deficient tumors. The data were produced by immunoSEQ multiplex PCR, yet TCRdb's version contains in-frame clones alone and is incomplete. The sample lists 40,000 to 60,000 clones; 81% were seen once. Sample: peripheral blood, taken around 19 weeks after starting pembrolizumab. The receptors derive from an adult with mismatch repair-deficient cancer.

CDR3 DNA: TGTGCCAGCAGCCAAGCATCAGCGGGCCGCTACGAGCAGTACTTC. Translated: CASSQASAGRYEQYF. The rearrangement joins TRBV4-2 to TRBJ2-7, with D perhaps TRBD2 (6 bases). From germline, CDR1 is LGHNA and CDR2 YNFKEQ. Trimming cost V 1 base and J 3 bases, with 13 bases left between them. This CDR3 spans 15 amino acids.

The CDR3 loop is CASSSRTGPLQETQYF. CDR3 DNA sequence: TGCGCCAGCAGCTCCCGGACAGGGCCCCTCCAAGAGACCCAGTACTTC. The rearrangement joins TRBV5-1 to TRBJ2-5; 8 nucleotides agree with TRBD1. V shed 3 bases, J shed 1 base, and the junction held 8 bases outside the gene matches. The CDR3 extends over 16 amino acids. The V gene's germline CDR1 is SGHRS and CDR2 YFSETQ.

The rearrangement joins TRBV7-2 to TRBJ1-4; D is uncertain. In germline, CDR1 is SGHTA, CDR2 FQGNSA. CDR3 size: 13 residues. Deletions cut 7 bases from V and 1 base from J, with 7 bases between. Here the CDR3 DNA reads TGTGCCAGCACTCGTGGAACTAATGAAAAACTGTTTTTT. Protein product: CASTRGTNEKLFF.

The chain is built from TRBV10-3 and TRBJ2-6, with a tentative D call TRBD1 (6 bases). CDR1 is ENHRY and CDR2 is SYGVKD in the germline V gene. This CDR3 region has 15 residues. The V and J ends lost 6 bases and 0 bases respectively, with 9 bases between them. CDR3 sequence: CAIRSGASGANVLTF. CDR3 bases: TGTGCCATCAGGTCAGGGGCCTCTGGGGCCAACGTCCTGACTTTC.

The chain couples TRBV7-9 to TRBJ2-7; TRBD2 agrees at 7 bases. The germline CDR1 and CDR2 sequences are SEHNR and FQNEAQ (reference sequence). The CDR3 covers 12 residues. The CDR3 protein is CVSAGPPHEQYF. CDR3 coding DNA: TGTGTTTCAGCGGGGCCCCCCCACGAGCAGTACTTC.

Concerning this clone: One junction end does not reproduce the germline sequence, and a read error may be involved. In the same sample, other DNA sequences code for this CDR3. J is TRBJ2-5 and V is TRBV7-7; 7 nucleotides agree with TRBD2. The CDR3 is 14 residues long. Germline V gives CDR1 SSHAT, CDR2 FNYEAQ (reference sequence). CDR3 loop: CASSSGGGQETQYF. DNA of the CDR3: TGTGCTAGCAGCTCTGGGGGGGGACAAGAGACCCAGTACTTC.

This chain connects TRBV5-3 to TRBJ2-5; 7 bases fit TRBD2. The J call may be incorrect, as the DNA end agrees better with TRBJ2-7. TRBV5-3 is flagged as an ORF with uncertain function. The CDR3 runs to 14 residues. The CDR3 sequence is CARSFKLAVYEQYF. The DNA of the CDR3 is TGTGCCAGAAGCTTTAAGCTAGCGGTCTACGAGCAGTACTTC.

This clone was seen a handful of times. The chain has TRBV19 and TRBJ2-7, with D maybe TRBD1 (5 bases). In germline, CDR1 is LNHDA, CDR2 SQIVND (reference sequence). V was shortened by 3 bases and J by 6 bases, with 12 bases between the two germline ends. This CDR3 is built from 13 residues. The CDR3 bases are TGTGCCAGTAGTATGCAGGGCAAGGGCGAGCAGTACTTC. Its translation: CASSMQGKGEQYF. Full variable domain (rest looked up from reference TRBV19 and TRBJ2-7): DGGITQSPKYLFRKEGQNVTLSCEQNLNHDAMYWYRQDPGQGLRLIYYSQIVNDFQKGDIAEGYSVSREKKESFPLTVTSAQKNPTAFYLCASSMQGKGEQYFGPGTRLTVT.

This rearrangement joins TRBV7-6 to TRBJ2-5, with TRBD1 matching 9 bases. CDR1 is SGHVS and CDR2 is FNYEAQ in the germline V gene. This CDR3 is built from 14 residues. V trimming: 5 bases; J trimming: 5 bases; junction bases outside the gene matches: 6. In DNA, the CDR3 is TGTGCCAGCAGCACCCGACAGGGGGTGGAGACCCAGTACTTC. Translation gives CASSTRQGVETQYF.

The chain has TRBV27 and TRBJ2-1; 7 positions match TRBD1. The germline CDR1 and CDR2 sequences are MNHEY and SMNVEV (reference sequence). This CDR3 has 13 amino acids. V was pared by 3 bases and J by 4 bases, with 0 bases of the junction left unmatched. Here the CDR3 reads CASSLTGYNEQFF. The CDR3 DNA reads TGTGCCAGCAGTTTGACAGGGTACAATGAGCAGTTCTTC.

This clone was seen once. V gene TRBV20-1 combines with J gene TRBJ2-1; D gene ambiguous. Germline V gives CDR1 DFQATT, CDR2 SNEGSKA (reference sequence). Deletions cut 1 base from V and 5 bases from J, with 3 bases between. The CDR3 is made up of 11 amino acids. This chain's CDR3 is CSARANNEQFF. CDR3 in DNA: TGCAGTGCTAGAGCTAACAATGAGCAGTTCTTC.

This rearrangement joins TRBV30 to TRBJ2-1; 10 bases match TRBD2. From germline, CDR1 is GTSNPN and CDR2 SVGIG (reference sequence). The CDR3 consists of 15 residues. After removal of 1 base from V and 4 bases from J, the junction contained 4 bases not matched to a gene. Here the CDR3 DNA reads TGTGCCTGGAGTGCTGTACTAGCGGGATACAATGAGCAGTTCTTC. Protein: CAWSAVLAGYNEQFF.

V is TRBV14 and J is TRBJ1-2; TRBD1 might be the D (5 bases). This CDR3 contains 17 residues. The V end was cut by 3 bases, the J end by 7 bases, with 24 bases between. Germline V gene data show CDR1 as SGHDN and CDR2 as FVKESK. CDR3 sequence reads: CASSHLGEGPREGGYTF. The CDR3 coding sequence is TGTGCCAGCAGCCATCTCGGAGAGGGACCCCGAGAAGGTGGCTACACCTTC. Full variable domain (remainder filled in from reference TRBV14 and TRBJ1-2): EAGVTQFPSHSVIEKGQTVTLRCDPISGHDNLYWYRRVMGKEIKFLLHFVKESKQDESGMPNNRFLAERTGGTYSTLKVQPAELEDSGVYFCASSHLGEGPREGGYTFGSGTRLTVV.

This chain joins TRBV5-1 and TRBJ2-7, with D hard to call. Germline CDR1 reads SGHRS; CDR2 reads YFSETQ. Between the trimmed V and J ends, which lost 6 bases and 1 base, there was a span of 17 bases. This CDR3 spans 15 amino acids. In DNA, the CDR3 is TGCGCCAGCACCCTGGGCGCAGGTTCTTCCTACGAGCAGTACTTC. Translated, it gives CASTLGAGSSYEQYF.

The chain combines TRBV6-1 with TRBJ2-3; 10 nucleotides align to TRBD2. The CDR3 loop spans 15 amino acids. V shed 2 bases, J shed 3 bases, and the junction held 2 bases outside the gene matches. Germline assignment: CDR1 MNHNS and CDR2 SASEGT. CDR3 loop: CASSEWGLATDTQYF. The DNA for the CDR3 is TGTGCCAGCAGTGAATGGGGACTAGCGACAGATACGCAGTATTTT.

The V and J genes are TRBV5-1 and TRBJ1-1; 7 nucleotides align to TRBD1. The J segment lost 1 base and the V segment lost 0 bases, leaving 0 bases of the junction unmatched. Germline loops: CDR1 SGHRS, CDR2 YFSETQ. The CDR3 has 14 amino acids. CDR3 sequence: CASSLDRGNTEAFF. The CDR3 DNA reads TGCGCCAGCAGCTTGGACAGGGGGAACACTGAAGCTTTCTTT.

The V and J genes are TRBV15 and TRBJ1-2; weak D call: TRBD1 (5 bases). The germline V gene has CDR1 LNHNV and CDR2 YYDKDF (reference sequence). V was cut by 0 bases and J by 6 bases, with 17 bases left in between. This CDR3 has 16 residues. The CDR3 nucleotides read TGTGCCACCAGCAGAGAGGGGCAGGGATTTGAAGATGGCTACACCTTC. As protein: CATSREGQGFEDGYTF.

The count of this clone is one. The chain carries TRBV10-3 and TRBJ1-1; D remains ambiguous. The V and J ends lost 4 bases and 7 bases respectively, with 19 bases between them. The CDR3 runs 15 residues. From germline, CDR1 is ENHRY and CDR2 SYGVKD. The CDR3 loop is CAISAWSPPEGEAFF. The CDR3 bases are TGTGCCATCAGTGCATGGAGCCCCCCTGAGGGTGAAGCTTTCTTT.

This chain joins TRBV27 and TRBJ2-1; D may be TRBD1 (5 bases). CDR3 length equals 13 residues. In germline, CDR1 is MNHEY, CDR2 SMNVEV (reference sequence). Trimming left V 6 bases short and J 5 bases short, with 11 bases between. The CDR3 DNA reads TGTGCCAGCAGCCCACGGACAAACAATGAGCAGTTCTTC. It yields the protein CASSPRTNNEQFF.

The chain couples TRBV12-5 to TRBJ2-2, with TRBD2 identical over 8 bases. Germline V gene data show CDR1 as LGHNT and CDR2 as FRNRAP. J gave up 6 bases and V 1 base, and 16 bases lay outside the gene matches. This CDR3 is built from 19 residues. DNA for the CDR3: TGTGCTAGTGGTTTGGCCGGGGGGGGCGGAACAACAAGGGCCGGGGAGCTGTTTTTT. Translated, it gives CASGLAGGGGTTRAGELFF.

J is TRBJ2-1 and V is TRBV19; D not resolved. The length of the CDR3 is 14 residues. The germline CDR1 and CDR2 sequences are LNHDA and SQIVND (reference sequence). Trimming took off 6 bases at V and 0 bases at J, with 9 bases between the two ends. The chain's CDR3 is CASRGLVSYNEQFF. Here the CDR3 DNA reads TGTGCCAGTAGGGGATTAGTCTCCTACAATGAGCAGTTCTTC.

The genes are TRBV15 and TRBJ1-5, with a weak D call TRBD1 (6 bases). CDR3 length: 16 amino acids. The V and J ends lost 5 bases and 9 bases respectively, with 23 bases between them. Germline V gene data show CDR1 as LNHNV and CDR2 as YYDKDF (reference sequence). CDR3 nucleotide sequence: TGTGCCACCAGCGGAACCTGGACAGCAGGGGAATGGCCCCAGCATTTT. This gives the protein CATSGTWTAGEWPQHF.

V and J are TRBV6-1 and TRBJ1-1; D is uncertain. V lost 2 bases, J lost 0 bases, and 10 bases lay in between. The CDR3 covers 15 residues. From germline, CDR1 is MNHNS and CDR2 SASEGT. CDR3 in amino acids: CASSETGQMNTEAFF. The CDR3 DNA follows: TGTGCCAGCAGTGAAACTGGCCAGATGAACACTGAAGCTTTCTTT.

The genes are TRBV5-5 and TRBJ1-1, with D unclear. Germline lookup yields CDR1 SGHKS and CDR2 YYEKEE (reference sequence). There are 14 residues in the CDR3. The V and J ends lost 4 bases and 5 bases respectively, with 15 bases between them. CDR3 sequence: CASSIYRDKTEAFF. CDR3 nucleotide sequence: TGTGCCAGCAGCATCTACCGCGACAAGACTGAAGCTTTCTTT.

The rearrangement uses TRBV13 and TRBJ1-4; 9 bases are shared with TRBD1. CDR3 length equals 14 residues. Germline assignment: CDR1 PRHDT and CDR2 FYEKMQ (reference sequence). After removal of 4 bases from V and 5 bases from J, the junction contained 2 bases not matched to a gene. The CDR3, as DNA: TGTGCCAGCAGCTACGACAGGGGGAATGAAAAACTGTTTTTT. Translation: CASSYDRGNEKLFF.

The J gene is TRBJ1-5, the V gene TRBV15; unclear D gene. Trimming shortened V by 7 bases and J by 0 bases, and 13 bases separated the two germline ends. The CDR3 is 15 amino acids. In germline, CDR1 is LNHNV, CDR2 YYDKDF (reference sequence). CDR3 loop: CATTSDGRSNQPQHF. The CDR3 DNA sequence: TGTGCCACCACCTCGGACGGTCGTAGCAATCAGCCCCAGCATTTT.

CDR3 DNA sequence: TGTGCCAGTAGGAACACAGGGGGAGGGCCCCAGCATTTT. Amino acid sequence: CASRNTGGGPQHF. The V gene is TRBV19, the J gene TRBJ1-5; TRBD1 agrees at 8 bases. The germline gives CDR1 LNHDA, CDR2 SQIVND (reference sequence). This CDR3 has 13 amino acids. The ends lost 6 bases at V and 9 bases at J; junction bases unmatched: 7.

This chain connects TRBV10-3 to TRBJ1-5; TRBD1 matches at 9 bases. V shed 0 bases and J 0 bases; nucleotides not matched to a gene: 0. Germline V lookup: CDR1 ENHRY, CDR2 SYGVKD. This CDR3 spans 16 amino acids. The CDR3 sequence: CAISESGQGSNQPQHF. CDR3 nucleotide sequence: TGTGCCATCAGTGAGTCGGGACAGGGTAGCAATCAGCCCCAGCATTTT.

V is TRBV7-6 and J is TRBJ2-4; weak D call: TRBD1 (6 bases). Trimming took 5 bases from V and 5 from J, leaving 13 bases between them. The CDR3 is 14 amino acids. Germline lookup yields CDR1 SGHVS and CDR2 FNYEAQ. CDR3 sequence (DNA): TGTGCCAGCAGCCCCACGGCAGGGGAAAACATTCAGTACTTC. Its translation: CASSPTAGENIQYF. The variable domain in full, completed from reference TRBV7-6 and TRBJ2-4, reads GAGVSQSPRYKVTKRGQDVALRCDPISGHVSLYWYRQALGQGPEFLTYFNYEAQQDKSGLPNDRFSAERPEGSISTLTIQRTEQRDSAMYRCASSPTAGENIQYFGAGTRLSVL.

The rearrangement links TRBV6-5 to TRBJ1-5; D is unresolved. The length of the CDR3 is 15 residues. Germline loops: CDR1 MNHEY, CDR2 SVGAGI. The germline V and J ends were trimmed by 6 bases and 3 bases, with 15 bases remaining between them. CDR3 protein: CASRPMGILNQPQHF. CDR3 bases: TGTGCCAGCAGACCCATGGGAATCCTCAATCAGCCCCAGCATTTT.